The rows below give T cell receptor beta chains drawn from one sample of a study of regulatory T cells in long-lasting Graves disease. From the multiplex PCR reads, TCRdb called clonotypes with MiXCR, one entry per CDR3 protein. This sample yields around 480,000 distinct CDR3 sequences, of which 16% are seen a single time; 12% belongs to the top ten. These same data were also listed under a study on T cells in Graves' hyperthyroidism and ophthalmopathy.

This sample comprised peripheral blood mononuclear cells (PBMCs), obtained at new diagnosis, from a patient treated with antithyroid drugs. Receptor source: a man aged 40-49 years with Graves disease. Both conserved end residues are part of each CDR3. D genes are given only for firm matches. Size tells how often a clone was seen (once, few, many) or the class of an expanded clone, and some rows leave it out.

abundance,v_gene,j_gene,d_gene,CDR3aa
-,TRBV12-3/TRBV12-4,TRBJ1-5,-,CASSYGQNHQPQHF
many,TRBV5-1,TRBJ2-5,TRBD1,CASSSPTGGPETQYF
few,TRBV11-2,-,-,CASSSLGRGGGETQYF
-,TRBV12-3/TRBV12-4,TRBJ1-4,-,CASSLFGGGEKLFF
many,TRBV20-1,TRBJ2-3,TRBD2,CSATSSGGTDTQYF
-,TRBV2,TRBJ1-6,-,CASNSDYNSPLHF
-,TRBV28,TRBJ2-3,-,CASSLETARGDTQYF
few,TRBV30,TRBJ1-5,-,CAWSLDARRPQHF
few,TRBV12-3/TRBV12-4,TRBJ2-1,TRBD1,CASSQDREDEQFF
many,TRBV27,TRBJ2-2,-,CASSLHGRGNTGELFF
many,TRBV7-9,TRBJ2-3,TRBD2,CASSLGTSGIWIDTQYF
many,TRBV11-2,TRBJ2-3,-,CASSLGESTQYF
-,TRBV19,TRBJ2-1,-,CASSITGSSVNEQFF
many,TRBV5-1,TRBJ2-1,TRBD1,CASSSGTGDNEQFF
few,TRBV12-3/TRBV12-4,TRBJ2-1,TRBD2,CASSPPGRGIFQFF
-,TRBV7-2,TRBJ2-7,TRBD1,CASSPRTGEHEQYF
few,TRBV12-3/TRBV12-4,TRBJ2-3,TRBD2,CASSPRTSGKADTQYF
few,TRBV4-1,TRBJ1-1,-,CASSQDGTSDAAFF
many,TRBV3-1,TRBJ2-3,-,CASSQEMRGRTDTQYF
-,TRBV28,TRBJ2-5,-,CASSVGQTDQETQYF
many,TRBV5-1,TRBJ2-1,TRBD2,CASSSTSGRVSYNEQFF
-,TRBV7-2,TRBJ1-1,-,CVSSLGAANTEAFF
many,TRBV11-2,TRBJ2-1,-,CASSLDPRPNDKQFF
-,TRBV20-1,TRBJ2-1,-,CSAISPRSYNEQFF
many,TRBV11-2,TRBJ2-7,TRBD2,CASSSRTSGSYEQYF
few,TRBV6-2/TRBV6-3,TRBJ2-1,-,CASRPTKMGPYNEQFF
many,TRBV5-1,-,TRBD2,CASSNGGTSGRIEQFF
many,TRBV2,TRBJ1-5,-,CASRDSNQPQHF
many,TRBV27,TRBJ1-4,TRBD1,CASSPDRGRGKLFF
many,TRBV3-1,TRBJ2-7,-,CASSQASYEQYF
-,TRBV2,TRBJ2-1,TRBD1,CASSGATGYNEQFF
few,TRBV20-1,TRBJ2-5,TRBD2,CSASGGLAGDSAYF
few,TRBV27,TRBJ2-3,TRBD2,CASSLSGLSTDTQYF
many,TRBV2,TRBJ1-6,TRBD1,CASSVLPPGQGAVWGSPLHF
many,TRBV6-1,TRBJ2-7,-,CASSTRQRGYEQYF
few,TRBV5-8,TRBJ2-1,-,CASSLERGSSGYNEQFF
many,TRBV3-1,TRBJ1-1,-,CASSHGLGAEAFF
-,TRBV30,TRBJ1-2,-,CAWTPGVSYGYTF
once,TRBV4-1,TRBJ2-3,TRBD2,CASSHGTSGRIDTQYF
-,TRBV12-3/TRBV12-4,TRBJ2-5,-,CASSSPYHETQYF
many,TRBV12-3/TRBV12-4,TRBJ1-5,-,CASSPVGGADQPQHF
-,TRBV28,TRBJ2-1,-,CASRLELSSYNEQFF
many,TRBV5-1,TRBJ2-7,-,CASSIDYYEQYF
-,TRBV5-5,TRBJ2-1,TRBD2,CASSPPSGWNNEQFF
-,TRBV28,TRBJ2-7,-,CASSPPLGTLYEQYF
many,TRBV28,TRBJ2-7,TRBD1,CASRIKGGPQYF
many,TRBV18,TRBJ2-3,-,CASSPAGWSTDTQYF
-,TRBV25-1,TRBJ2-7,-,CASSEEQPYEQYF
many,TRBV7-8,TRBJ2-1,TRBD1,CASSLRYRRDRGLDEQFF
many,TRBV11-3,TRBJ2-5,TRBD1,CASSFRGQQETQYF
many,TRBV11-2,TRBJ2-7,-,CASSLALAAAYEQYF
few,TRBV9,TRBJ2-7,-,CASSVGQGTYEQYF
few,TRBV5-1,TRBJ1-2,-,CASSLVSVGRTNYGYTF